This T cell receptor (beta chain) came from a study of spatial heterogeneity in lung cancer. As for the study in general: An average of more than ten raw reads was observed per unique TCR and UMI combination. Regarding the study as a whole: Ubiquitous expanded tumor TCRs were seen in blood more at resection than at follow-up.

Time point denoted: sample taken at primary tumor resection. Unsorted whole RNA from tumor, nontumor lung or frozen PBMC underwent sequencing. The donors comprised about 70 untreated early-stage non-small cell lung cancer patients. V lost 4 bases and J 8 bases, leaving 14 bases between the germline ends. The CDR3 loop spans 14 amino acids. Germline V lookup: CDR1 SEHNR, CDR2 FQNEAQ (reference sequence). This clonotype was counted at least ten times. Its antigen is unknown. The library was built for alpha chains, so this beta chain is an off-target read and its size means little. Each TCR cDNA molecule carried a unique molecular identifier. TCRdb called the 5' RACE reads again in MiXCR, with one record for every CDR3 protein. The sample has approximately 9,400 distinct CDR3 sequences, 4% to 5% seen once.

The chain has TRBV7-9 and TRBJ1-4; D remains ambiguous. Specimen: PBMCs, collected at surgery. This clonotype was sampled from a male donor with early-stage non-small cell lung cancer. The CDR3 nucleotides read TGTGCCAGCAGCTATGCCCTCGATGGGGAAAAACTGTTTTTT. It yields the protein CASSYALDGEKLFF.